The clone carrying this T cell receptor (beta chain) has just one count. Profiled with immunoSEQ multiplex PCR; TCRdb holds only in-frame clones, not every one. There are hundreds of thousands of clones in the sample; under 90% occur only once, and less than 2% lies in the top ten. The germline CDR1 and CDR2 sequences are GTSNPN and SVGIG (reference sequence). V lost 8 bases and J 4 bases, leaving 14 bases between the germline ends. The CDR3 totals 12 residues. The source of the sample is a study of blood T cell repertoires in COVID-19. Looking at the study overall: COVID-19 samples collected from the United States, Italy and Spain covered acute and convalescent phases. From T cells, B-cell-depleted T cells, or PBMCs came the material, which was cDNA or gDNA.

The cohort comprised adults aged about 18 to 90 years residing in 24 US areas. Each recovered donor of Cohort 3 presented with two negative PCRs, clearance, or symptom resolution. The source of this sequence is a man in his forties or fifties who had recovered from COVID-19. Specimen: PBMCs or T cells enriched from blood (not recorded which). The chain couples TRBV30 to TRBJ1-2; the D gene is possibly TRBD1 (6 bases). DNA for the CDR3: TGTGCCCGGGAACAGGGTAGCTATGGCTACACCTTC. Its translation is CAREQGSYGYTF. The variable domain in full, with the rest retrieved from reference TRBV30 and TRBJ1-2, is SQTIHQWPATLVQPVGSPLSLECTVEGTSNPNLYWYRQAAGRGLQLLFYSVGIGQISSEVPQNLSASRPQDRQFILSSKKLLLSDSGFYLCAREQGSYGYTFGSGTRLTVV.